This is a list of T cell receptor beta chains from one sample in a study of blood T cells in healthy people across ages. TCRdb reprocessed the 5' RACE reads via MiXCR and lists one record per CDR3 protein. The sample includes about 700,000 distinct CDR3 sequences, approximately 29% seen only once; the top ten take 15% to 17%. The sample comprised blood. The receptors derive from an elderly woman in good health. The CDR3 runs from the conserved cysteine through the conserved F or W. Fields, in order: J gene, D gene, V gene, CDR3 protein. The D gene is left open where the match is weak.

J: TRBJ2-1; D: NA; V: TRBV6-6; CDR3: CASSLLLHEQFF
J: TRBJ2-1; D: NA; V: TRBV19; CDR3: CASSIGQGMVNGQFF
J: TRBJ2-3; D: NA; V: TRBV7-7; CDR3: CASSLDEADTQYF
J: TRBJ1-1; D: NA; V: TRBV7-2; CDR3: CASSPEVGLSNTEAFF
J: TRBJ2-2; D: NA; V: TRBV5-1; CDR3: CASSPETGLGTGELFF
J: TRBJ2-5; D: NA; V: TRBV7-6; CDR3: CASSLSSGAETQYF
J: TRBJ2-1; D: TRBD1; V: TRBV5-1; CDR3: CASSPDRAYEQFF
J: TRBJ2-7; D: TRBD1; V: TRBV5-5; CDR3: CASSLEPGGNYEQYF
J: TRBJ2-3; D: NA; V: TRBV5-5; CDR3: CASSLFGRVSDTQYF
J: TRBJ1-5; D: NA; V: TRBV20-1; CDR3: CSASNRLRNQPQHF
J: TRBJ2-7; D: NA; V: TRBV6-1; CDR3: CASSWAVLYEQYF
J: TRBJ2-7; D: TRBD2; V: TRBV6-2/TRBV6-3; CDR3: CASSYSVTSGGDSYEQYF
J: TRBJ2-3; D: NA; V: TRBV20-1; CDR3: CSANVVVAADTQYF
J: TRBJ2-3; D: NA; V: TRBV7-2; CDR3: CASSYRPDTQYF
J: TRBJ1-4; D: TRBD1; V: TRBV28; CDR3: CASSSDRVANEKLFF
J: TRBJ2-3; D: TRBD2; V: TRBV6-2/TRBV6-3; CDR3: CASSGGLITDTQYF
J: TRBJ1-2; D: NA; V: TRBV7-2; CDR3: CASTFRRSNYGYTF
J: TRBJ2-3; D: NA; V: TRBV12-3/TRBV12-4; CDR3: CASSFMFGGERADAQYF
J: TRBJ2-4; D: NA; V: TRBV11-2; CDR3: CASSPAGTGNIQYF
J: TRBJ1-5; D: NA; V: TRBV20-1; CDR3: CSARDRGMSNQPQHF
J: TRBJ2-3; D: NA; V: TRBV20-1; CDR3: CTPTLSTDTQYF
J: TRBJ1-1; D: NA; V: TRBV7-2; CDR3: CASSWAGIMNTEAFF
J: TRBJ1-2; D: NA; V: TRBV7-9; CDR3: CASSGRTNYGYTF
J: TRBJ2-7; D: TRBD2; V: TRBV4-1; CDR3: CASSQDRSSGYEQYF
J: TRBJ1-1; D: TRBD1; V: TRBV7-2; CDR3: CASSLATGVGEAFF
J: TRBJ2-4; D: NA; V: TRBV7-9; CDR3: CASSPPGDIQYF
J: TRBJ2-7; D: TRBD1; V: TRBV28; CDR3: CASSLVGTAYEQYF
J: TRBJ2-7; D: NA; V: TRBV18; CDR3: CASSPQGDDEQYF
J: TRBJ2-5; D: NA; V: TRBV20-1; CDR3: CSARGLRCQETQYF
J: TRBJ1-1; D: TRBD1; V: TRBV6-6; CDR3: CASRGTGRRDTEAFF
J: TRBJ2-1; D: NA; V: TRBV3-1; CDR3: CASSQYGDEGSFWNYNEQFF
J: TRBJ2-1; D: NA; V: TRBV7-2; CDR3: CASSPRRDLSNEQFF
J: NA; D: NA; V: TRBV10-3; CDR3: CAISESRDSLHEQYF
J: TRBJ1-2; D: NA; V: TRBV6-2/TRBV6-3; CDR3: CASSDSRGYTF
J: NA; D: NA; V: TRBV15; CDR3: CATSLNRSYEQYF
J: TRBJ2-5; D: NA; V: TRBV24-1; CDR3: CATSELTGRQETQYF
J: TRBJ1-2; D: NA; V: TRBV5-6; CDR3: CASSSEEGRGAIYTF
J: TRBJ1-1; D: NA; V: TRBV30; CDR3: CAWGPRGPQNTEAFF
J: TRBJ1-6; D: NA; V: TRBV30; CDR3: CAWRPPGINSPLHF
J: TRBJ2-7; D: NA; V: TRBV30; CDR3: CAWSPPASSYPYEQYF
J: TRBJ2-5; D: TRBD1; V: TRBV6-6; CDR3: CASSQDRAQETQYF
J: TRBJ2-7; D: NA; V: TRBV5-1; CDR3: CASSLSPTEEYF
J: TRBJ2-3; D: NA; V: TRBV6-1; CDR3: CASRPWTASTFTDTQYF
J: TRBJ2-3; D: NA; V: TRBV30; CDR3: CAWTLGDTQYF
J: TRBJ2-3; D: NA; V: TRBV7-6; CDR3: CASSLVTPGAGNTDTQYF
J: TRBJ2-7; D: NA; V: TRBV20-1; CDR3: CSARDPKGRHYEQYF
J: TRBJ2-5; D: TRBD1; V: TRBV28; CDR3: CASSSGTGVGETQYF
J: TRBJ2-7; D: NA; V: TRBV28; CDR3: CASSPQGIREQYF
J: TRBJ1-1; D: NA; V: TRBV7-2; CDR3: CASRWGTRSTEAFF
J: TRBJ2-3; D: NA; V: TRBV11-2; CDR3: CASSPLRGRQADTQYF
J: TRBJ2-1; D: TRBD2; V: TRBV28; CDR3: CASRSPSGGVDEQFF
J: TRBJ2-1; D: NA; V: TRBV12-3/TRBV12-4; CDR3: CASSPGLTTWEQFF
J: TRBJ2-3; D: TRBD2; V: TRBV6-5; CDR3: CASRLLAGGSDTQYF
J: TRBJ2-1; D: NA; V: TRBV28; CDR3: CASSMDSSYNEQFF
J: TRBJ2-1; D: NA; V: TRBV9; CDR3: CASSVGSLGANEQFF
J: TRBJ1-2; D: NA; V: TRBV4-2; CDR3: CASSQPGGAAANYGYTF
J: TRBJ2-7; D: TRBD2; V: TRBV28; CDR3: CASSDAGTSGGIQYF